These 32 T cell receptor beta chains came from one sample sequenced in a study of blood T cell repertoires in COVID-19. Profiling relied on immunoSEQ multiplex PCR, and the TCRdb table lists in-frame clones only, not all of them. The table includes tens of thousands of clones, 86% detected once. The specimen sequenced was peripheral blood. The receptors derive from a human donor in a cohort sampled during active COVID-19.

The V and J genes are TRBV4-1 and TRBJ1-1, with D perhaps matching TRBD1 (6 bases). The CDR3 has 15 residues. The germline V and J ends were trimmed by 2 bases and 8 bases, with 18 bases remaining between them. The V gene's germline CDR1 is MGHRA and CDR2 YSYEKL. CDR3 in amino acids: CASSQPPTGPGEAFF. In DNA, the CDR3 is TGCGCCAGCAGCCAACCCCCTACAGGGCCCGGGGAAGCTTTCTTT.

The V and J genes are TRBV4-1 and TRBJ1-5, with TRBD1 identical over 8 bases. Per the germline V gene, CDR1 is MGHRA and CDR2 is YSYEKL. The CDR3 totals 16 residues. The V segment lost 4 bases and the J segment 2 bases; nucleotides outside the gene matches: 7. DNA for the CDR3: TGCGCCAGCAGCCTAGCAGGGGGCATTGGCAATCAGCCCCAGCATTTT. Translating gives CASSLAGGIGNQPQHF.

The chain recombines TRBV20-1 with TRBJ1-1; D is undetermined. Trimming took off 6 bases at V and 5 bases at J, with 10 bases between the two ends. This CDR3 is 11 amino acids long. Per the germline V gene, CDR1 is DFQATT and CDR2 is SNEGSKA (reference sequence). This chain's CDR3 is CSAPVRTEAFF. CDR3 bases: TGCAGTGCCCCCGTTCGGACTGAAGCTTTCTTT.

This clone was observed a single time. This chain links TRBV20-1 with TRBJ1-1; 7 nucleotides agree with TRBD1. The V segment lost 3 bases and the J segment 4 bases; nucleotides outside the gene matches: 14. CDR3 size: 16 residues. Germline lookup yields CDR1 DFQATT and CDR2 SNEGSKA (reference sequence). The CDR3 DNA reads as TGCAGTGCTAGTCCCCCGATTAGGGGGCCGAGCACTGAAGCTTTCTTT. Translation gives CSASPPIRGPSTEAFF.

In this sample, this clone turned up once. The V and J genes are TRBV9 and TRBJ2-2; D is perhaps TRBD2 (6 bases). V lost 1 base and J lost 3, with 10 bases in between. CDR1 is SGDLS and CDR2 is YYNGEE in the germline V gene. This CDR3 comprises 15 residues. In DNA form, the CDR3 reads TGTGCCAGCAGCGTACCCGGGACTCACACCGGGGAGCTGTTTTTT. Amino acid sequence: CASSVPGTHTGELFF.

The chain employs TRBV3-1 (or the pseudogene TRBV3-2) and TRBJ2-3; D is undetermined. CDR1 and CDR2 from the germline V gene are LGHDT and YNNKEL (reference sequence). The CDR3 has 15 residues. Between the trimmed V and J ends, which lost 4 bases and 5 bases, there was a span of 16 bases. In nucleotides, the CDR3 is TGTGCCAGCAGCCCCGGGTCCTCCGGCATAGATACGCAGTATTTT. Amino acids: CASSPGSSGIDTQYF.

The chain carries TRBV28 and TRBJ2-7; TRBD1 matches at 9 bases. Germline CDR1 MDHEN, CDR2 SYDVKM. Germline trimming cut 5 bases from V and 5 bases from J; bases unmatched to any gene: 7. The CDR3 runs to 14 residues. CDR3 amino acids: CASSTQGAGDEQYF. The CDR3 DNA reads TGTGCCAGCAGTACACAGGGGGCCGGGGACGAGCAGTACTTC.

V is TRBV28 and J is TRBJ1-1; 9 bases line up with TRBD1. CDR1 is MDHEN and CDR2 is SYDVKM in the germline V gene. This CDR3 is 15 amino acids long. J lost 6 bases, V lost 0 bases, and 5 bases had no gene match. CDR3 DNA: TGTGCCAGCAGTTTATGGACCGGGACAGGGTCTGAAGCTTTCTTT. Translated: CASSLWTGTGSEAFF. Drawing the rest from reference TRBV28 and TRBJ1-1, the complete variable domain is DVKVTQSSRYLVKRTGEKVFLECVQDMDHENMFWYRQDPGLGLRLIYFSYDVKMKEKGDIPEGYSVSREKKERFSLILESASTNQTSMYLCASSLWTGTGSEAFFGQGTRLTVV.

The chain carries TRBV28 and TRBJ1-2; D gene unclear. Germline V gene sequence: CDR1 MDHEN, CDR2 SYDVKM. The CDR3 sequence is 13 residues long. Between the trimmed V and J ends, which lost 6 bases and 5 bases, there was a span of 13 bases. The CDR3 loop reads CASSIDISYGYTF. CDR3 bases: TGTGCCAGCAGCATAGACATTAGTTATGGCTACACCTTC.

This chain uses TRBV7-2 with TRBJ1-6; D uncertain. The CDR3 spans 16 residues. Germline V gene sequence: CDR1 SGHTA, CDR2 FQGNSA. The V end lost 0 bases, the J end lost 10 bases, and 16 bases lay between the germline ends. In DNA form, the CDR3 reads TGTGCCAGCAGCTTAGCGCTCGGAGCCGGTGACTCACCCCTCCACTTT. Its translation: CASSLALGAGDSPLHF.

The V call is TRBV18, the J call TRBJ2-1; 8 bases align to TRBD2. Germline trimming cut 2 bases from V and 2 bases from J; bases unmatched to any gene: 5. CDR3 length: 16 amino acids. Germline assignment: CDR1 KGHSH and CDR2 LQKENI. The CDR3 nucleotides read TGTGCCAGCTCACCAACGACGGGAGGGCCCTACAATGAGCAGTTCTTC. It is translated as CASSPTTGGPYNEQFF.

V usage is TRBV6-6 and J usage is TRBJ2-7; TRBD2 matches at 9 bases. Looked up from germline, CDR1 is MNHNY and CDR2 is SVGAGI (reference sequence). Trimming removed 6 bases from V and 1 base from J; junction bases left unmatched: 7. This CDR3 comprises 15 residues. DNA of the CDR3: TGTGCCAGCAGCCAGACTAGCGGACAGTCCTACGAGCAGTACTTC. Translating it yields CASSQTSGQSYEQYF.

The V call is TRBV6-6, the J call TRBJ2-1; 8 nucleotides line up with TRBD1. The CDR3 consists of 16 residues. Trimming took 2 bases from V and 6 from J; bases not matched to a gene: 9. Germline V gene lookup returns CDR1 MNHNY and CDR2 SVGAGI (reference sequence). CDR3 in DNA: TGTGCCAGCAGTTACGGCCGGACAGGGACAGGCAATGAGCAGTTCTTC. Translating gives CASSYGRTGTGNEQFF.

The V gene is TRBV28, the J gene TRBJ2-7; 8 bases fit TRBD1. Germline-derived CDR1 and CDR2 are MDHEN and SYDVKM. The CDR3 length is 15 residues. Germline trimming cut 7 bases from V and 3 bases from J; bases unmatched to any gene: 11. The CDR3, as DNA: TGTGCCAGCACCTCGAGGGGACAGGCCCTCTACGAGCAGTACTTC. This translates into CASTSRGQALYEQYF.

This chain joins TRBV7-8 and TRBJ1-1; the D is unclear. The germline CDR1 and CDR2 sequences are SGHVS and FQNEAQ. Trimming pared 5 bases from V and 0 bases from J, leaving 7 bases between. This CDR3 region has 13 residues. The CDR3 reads CASSPLMNTEAFF. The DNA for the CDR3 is TGTGCCAGCAGCCCCCTTATGAACACTGAAGCTTTCTTT.

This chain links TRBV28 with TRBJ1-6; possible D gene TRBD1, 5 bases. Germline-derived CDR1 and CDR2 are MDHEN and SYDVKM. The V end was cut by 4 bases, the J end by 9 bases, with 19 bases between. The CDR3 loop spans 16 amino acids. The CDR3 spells CASSSPSGGWGSPLHF. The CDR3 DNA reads TGTGCCAGCAGTTCCCCCTCGGGGGGGTGGGGTTCACCCCTCCACTTT.

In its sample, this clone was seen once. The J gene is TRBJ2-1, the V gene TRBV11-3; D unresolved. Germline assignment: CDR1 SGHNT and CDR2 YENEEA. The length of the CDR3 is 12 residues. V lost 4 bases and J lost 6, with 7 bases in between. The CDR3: CASSSRGNEQFF. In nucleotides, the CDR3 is TGTGCCAGCAGCTCAAGAGGCAATGAGCAGTTCTTC. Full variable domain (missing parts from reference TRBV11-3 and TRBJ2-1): EAGVVQSPRYKIIEKKQPVAFWCNPISGHNTLYWYLQNLGQGPELLIRYENEEAVDDSQLPKDRFSAERLKGVDSTLKIQPAELGDSAVYLCASSSRGNEQFFGPGTRLTVL.

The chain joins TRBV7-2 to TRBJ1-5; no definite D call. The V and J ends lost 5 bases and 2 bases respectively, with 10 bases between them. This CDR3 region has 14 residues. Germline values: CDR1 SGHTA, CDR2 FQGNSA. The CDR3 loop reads CASSPGWGNQPQHF. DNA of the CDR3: TGTGCCAGCAGCCCCGGGTGGGGCAATCAGCCCCAGCATTTT.

The CDR3 bases are TGCAGTGCTAAGGTCCAGGCTGAGCAGTTCTTC. Protein: CSAKVQAEQFF. The chain joins TRBV20-1 to TRBJ2-1; no reliable D call. CDR3 length: 11 amino acids. The germline gives CDR1 DFQATT, CDR2 SNEGSKA (reference sequence). Trimming removed 4 bases from V and 9 bases from J, with 10 bases in between.

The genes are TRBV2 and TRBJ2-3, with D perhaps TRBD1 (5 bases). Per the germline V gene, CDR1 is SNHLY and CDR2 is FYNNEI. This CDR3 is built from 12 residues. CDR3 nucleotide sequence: TGTGCAAAGGGGAAGGACGCTTATACGCAGTATTTT. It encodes CAKGKDAYTQYF.

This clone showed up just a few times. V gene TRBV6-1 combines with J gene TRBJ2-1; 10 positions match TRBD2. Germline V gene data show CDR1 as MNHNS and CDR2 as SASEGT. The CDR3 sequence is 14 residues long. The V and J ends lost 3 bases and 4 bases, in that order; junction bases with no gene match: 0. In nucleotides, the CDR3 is TGTGCCAGCAGTGATAGCGGGGGGTACAATGAGCAGTTCTTC. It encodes CASSDSGGYNEQFF.

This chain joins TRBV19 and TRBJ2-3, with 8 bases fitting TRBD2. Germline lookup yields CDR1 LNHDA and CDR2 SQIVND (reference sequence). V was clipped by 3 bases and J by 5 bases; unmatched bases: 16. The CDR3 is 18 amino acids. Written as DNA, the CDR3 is TGTGCCAGTAGTATCGAGGTCAGAGCTAGCGGGCGGGGAGATACGCAGTATTTT. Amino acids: CASSIEVRASGRGDTQYF.

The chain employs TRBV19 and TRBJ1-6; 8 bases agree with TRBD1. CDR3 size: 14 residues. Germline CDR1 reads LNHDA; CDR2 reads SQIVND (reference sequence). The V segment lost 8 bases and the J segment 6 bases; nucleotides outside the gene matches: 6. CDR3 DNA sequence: TGTGCCAGTCAGGGGGCTTCTGGTAATTCACCCCTCCACTTT. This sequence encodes CASQGASGNSPLHF.

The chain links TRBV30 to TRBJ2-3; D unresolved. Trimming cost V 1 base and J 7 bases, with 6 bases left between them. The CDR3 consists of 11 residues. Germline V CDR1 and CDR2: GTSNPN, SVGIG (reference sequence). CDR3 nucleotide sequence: TGTGCCTGGAGTGAACAGAATACGCAGTATTTT. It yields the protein CAWSEQNTQYF.

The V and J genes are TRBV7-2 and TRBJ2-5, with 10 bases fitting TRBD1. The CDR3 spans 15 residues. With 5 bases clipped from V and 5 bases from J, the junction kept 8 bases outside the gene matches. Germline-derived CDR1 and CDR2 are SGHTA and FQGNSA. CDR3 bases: TGTGCCAGCAGCCCCGACAGGGGGCGGGGGGAGACCCAGTACTTC. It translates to CASSPDRGRGETQYF.

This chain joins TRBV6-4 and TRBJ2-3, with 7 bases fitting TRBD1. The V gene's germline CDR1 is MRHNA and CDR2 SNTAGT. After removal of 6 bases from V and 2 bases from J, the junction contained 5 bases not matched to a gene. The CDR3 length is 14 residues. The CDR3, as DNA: TGTGCCAGCAGGGAGACAGGGAACACAGATACGCAGTATTTT. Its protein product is CASRETGNTDTQYF.

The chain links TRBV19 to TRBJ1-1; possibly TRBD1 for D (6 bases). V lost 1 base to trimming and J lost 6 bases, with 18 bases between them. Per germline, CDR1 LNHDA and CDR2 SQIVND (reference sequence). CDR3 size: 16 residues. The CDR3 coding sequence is TGTGCCAGTAGTATAGGCCAGGGAGGCGGGGGCGCTGAAGCTTTCTTT. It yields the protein CASSIGQGGGGAEAFF.

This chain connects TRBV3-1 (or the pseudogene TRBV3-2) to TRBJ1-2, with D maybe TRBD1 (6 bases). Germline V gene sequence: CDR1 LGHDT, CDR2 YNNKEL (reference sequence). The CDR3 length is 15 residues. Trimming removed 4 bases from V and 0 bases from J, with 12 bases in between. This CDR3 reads CASSPRQEANYGYTF. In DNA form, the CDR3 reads TGTGCCAGCAGCCCTCGACAGGAAGCTAACTATGGCTACACCTTC.

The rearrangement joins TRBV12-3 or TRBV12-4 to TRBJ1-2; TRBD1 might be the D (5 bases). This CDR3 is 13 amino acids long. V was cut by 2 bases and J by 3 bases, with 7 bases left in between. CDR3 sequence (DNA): TGTGCCAGCAGTTTATCCAGGGACTATGGCTACACCTTC. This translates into CASSLSRDYGYTF.

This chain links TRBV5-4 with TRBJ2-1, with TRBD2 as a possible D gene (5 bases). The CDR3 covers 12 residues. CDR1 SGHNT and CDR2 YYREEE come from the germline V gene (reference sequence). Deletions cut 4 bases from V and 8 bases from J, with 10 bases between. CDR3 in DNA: TGTGCCAGCAGCCGACGGGGTGATGAGCAGTTCTTC. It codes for CASSRRGDEQFF.

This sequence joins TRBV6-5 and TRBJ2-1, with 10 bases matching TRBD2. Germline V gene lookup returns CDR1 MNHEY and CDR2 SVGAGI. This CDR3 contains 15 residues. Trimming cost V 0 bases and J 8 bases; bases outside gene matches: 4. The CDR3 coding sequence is TGTGCCAGCAGTTACTCGGCTAGCGGGGGCGATGAGCAGTTCTTC. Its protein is CASSYSASGGDEQFF.

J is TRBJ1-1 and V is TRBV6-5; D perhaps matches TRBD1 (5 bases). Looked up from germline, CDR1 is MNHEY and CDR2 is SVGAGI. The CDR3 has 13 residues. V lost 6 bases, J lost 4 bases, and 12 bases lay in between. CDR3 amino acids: CASRNYRSTEAFF. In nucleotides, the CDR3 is TGTGCCAGCAGAAACTACAGGAGCACTGAAGCTTTCTTT.